Listed here are 2 T cell receptor beta chains from one sample, sequenced in a study of blood T cells in healthy people across ages. Primed by a sample-barcoded 5' primer and a J-beta primer mix, a second PCR proceeded for 7 to 11 cycles. TCRdb ran MiXCR on the 5' RACE reads and lists one entry per CDR3 protein. The sample holds about 800,000 distinct CDR3 sequences, nearly 60% seen once. Material for sequencing was blood. These receptors were collected from a man in his thirties or forties in good health.

The J gene is TRBJ2-3, the V gene TRBV20-1; the D is unclear. The CDR3 covers 13 residues. Trimming removed 1 base at V and 2 bases at J, with 7 bases between. In germline, CDR1 is DFQATT, CDR2 SNEGSKA (reference sequence). CDR3 region: CSARAGVTDTQYF. The CDR3 DNA is TGCAGTGCTAGAGCTGGTGTCACAGATACGCAGTATTTT.

The J gene is TRBJ2-1, the V gene TRBV7-2; no clear D. CDR3 length: 14 residues. CDR1 SGHTA and CDR2 FQGNSA come from the germline V gene. V was clipped by 2 bases and J by 7 bases, with 12 bases between them. The CDR3 loop is CASSLFRLGNEQFF. The CDR3 DNA follows: TGTGCCAGCAGCTTATTCAGATTGGGTAATGAGCAGTTCTTC.